The 21 T cell receptor beta chains below come from one sample, sequenced in a study of blood T cells in healthy people across ages. Then a second PCR, running roughly 7 to 11 cycles, was carried out with a sample-barcoded 5' primer and a J-beta primer mix. TCRdb used MiXCR to reprocess the 5' RACE reads, holding one entry per CDR3 protein. The repertoire has some 690,000 distinct CDR3 sequences, roughly 20% of them found once; the top ten carry under 25%. Specimen: blood. All receptors come from a man between 70 and 80 years old in good health.

The chain uses TRBV27 and TRBJ2-1, with TRBD2 matching 8 bases. This CDR3 region has 15 residues. CDR1 is MNHEY and CDR2 is SMNVEV in the germline V gene (reference sequence). V trimming: 7 bases; J trimming: 6 bases; junction bases outside the gene matches: 11. The DNA for the CDR3 is TGTGCCAGCATAAACTACGGGAGGGCCCTCAATGAGCAGTTCTTC. It translates to CASINYGRALNEQFF.

The chain has TRBV12-3 or TRBV12-4 and TRBJ1-3; D is unresolved. The CDR3 has 14 residues. The ends were cut back, 5 bases at V and 0 bases at J, with 8 bases in the middle. This chain's CDR3 is CASSQDGSGNTIYF. CDR3 coding DNA: TGTGCCAGCAGTCAGGACGGCTCTGGAAACACCATATATTTT.

The chain combines TRBV27 with TRBJ1-2; D call uncertain. The CDR3 runs to 14 residues. V was trimmed by 0 bases and J by 5 bases, leaving 10 bases between them. From germline, CDR1 is MNHEY and CDR2 SMNVEV (reference sequence). CDR3 protein: CASSLSGGVYGYTF. CDR3 DNA: TGTGCCAGCAGTTTATCCGGAGGCGTATATGGCTACACCTTC.

This clonotype came up a few times. The gene calls are TRBV5-1 and TRBJ1-4; D call uncertain. Trimming stripped 4 bases from V and 0 bases from J, with 10 bases between. The CDR3 is made up of 15 amino acids. Germline V gene data show CDR1 as SGHRS and CDR2 as YFSETQ. The CDR3, as DNA: TGCGCCAGCAGCGCCACACCCGCAACTAATGAAAAACTGTTTTTT. Residues: CASSATPATNEKLFF.

The chain recombines TRBV6-1 with TRBJ1-2; TRBD1 matches 12 bases. Germline V gene data show CDR1 as MNHNS and CDR2 as SASEGT. V dropped 8 bases and J dropped 8; count of bases not matched to a gene: 6. The CDR3 covers 13 residues. CDR3 sequence: CASRDRGQAGYTF. As DNA, the CDR3 is TGTGCCAGCCGGGACAGGGGGCAAGCAGGCTACACCTTC.

The chain combines TRBV7-8 with TRBJ2-3, with 9 bases lining up with TRBD1. The CDR3 runs to 20 residues. The V gene end was trimmed by 5 bases and the J gene end by 2 bases; junction bases not matched to a gene: 20. In germline, CDR1 is SGHVS, CDR2 FQNEAQ. CDR3 nucleotide sequence: TGTGCCAGCAGCCAGTCTGAGACAGGGGGGACGTTCCCCCCCACAGATACGCAGTATTTT. As protein: CASSQSETGGTFPPTDTQYF.

This clonotype has a handful of counts. The chain carries TRBV7-9 and TRBJ2-5; D ambiguous. The tail of the sequence fits TRBJ2-1 better, so the J call may be wrong. The CDR3 is made up of 15 amino acids. Germline CDR1 reads SEHNR; CDR2 reads FQNEAQ (reference sequence). The CDR3 sequence is CASSLVSLFYNEQFF. In nucleotides, the CDR3 is TGTGCCAGCAGCTTAGTTAGTCTGTTCTACAATGAGCAGTTCTTC.

J is TRBJ2-3 and V is TRBV12-3 or TRBV12-4; D is ambiguous. This CDR3 contains 14 residues. V was shortened by 3 bases and J by 0 bases, with 7 bases between the two germline ends. In DNA, the CDR3 is TGTGCCAGCAGTTTCCTGCGGAGCACAGATACGCAGTATTTT. Amino acids: CASSFLRSTDTQYF.

The V gene is TRBV11-3, the J gene TRBJ2-7, with D possibly being TRBD2 (6 bases). The DNA end favors TRBJ2-1, so the J call may be wrong. The CDR3 extends over 15 amino acids. From germline, CDR1 is SGHNT and CDR2 YENEEA. CDR3: CASSFGGNGVGEQFF. The CDR3 DNA reads TGTGCCAGCAGCTTTGGCGGGAACGGGGTTGGTGAGCAGTTCTTC.

The chain has TRBV4-3 and TRBJ2-3; no definite D call. Trimming removed 0 bases from V and 2 bases from J, with 9 bases in between. CDR3 length: 15 amino acids. The V gene's germline CDR1 is LGHNA and CDR2 YSLEER. The CDR3 loop reads CASSQDERNTDTQYF. The CDR3, as DNA: TGCGCCAGCAGCCAAGATGAGCGTAACACAGATACGCAGTATTTT.

The genes are TRBV14 and TRBJ1-2, with 8 bases matching TRBD1. The CDR3 length is 16 residues. V lost 3 bases to trimming and J lost 6 bases; unmatched junction nucleotides: 12. Germline assignment: CDR1 SGHDN and CDR2 FVKESK. CDR3 DNA sequence: TGTGCCAGCAGCCAGGGTTGGCGGCAGGGGGCAGATGGCTACACCTTC. Translation: CASSQGWRQGADGYTF.

This clonotype was picked up a small number of times. V usage is TRBV24-1 and J usage is TRBJ2-1; the match to TRBD1 covers 8 bases. The CDR3 covers 16 residues. CDR1 and CDR2 from the germline V gene are KGHDR and SFDVKD. Unmatched junction bases numbered 8, after V lost 1 base and J lost 7 bases. CDR3 nucleotides: TGTGCCACCAGTGATTTAGCCGGGACAGGTGGTAATGAGCAGTTCTTC. It is translated as CATSDLAGTGGNEQFF.

This clonotype was picked up a small number of times. The rearrangement uses TRBV7-6 and TRBJ2-5; D call uncertain. The assigned J gene may be wrong: the sequence end matches TRBJ2-7 better. This CDR3 contains 14 residues. Germline V CDR1 and CDR2: SGHVS, FNYEAQ. The CDR3 spells CASSLAPATYEQYF. The CDR3, as DNA: TGTGCCAGCAGCTTAGCACCCGCCACCTACGAGCAGTACTTC.

This clonotype was observed at least ten times. The chain recombines TRBV6-5 with TRBJ1-2; D might be TRBD1 (5 bases). Germline CDR1 and CDR2: MNHEY and SVGAGI. Trimming removed 9 bases from V and 2 bases from J, with 13 bases in between. The CDR3 runs 13 residues. CDR3 loop: CASARDANYGYTF. CDR3 sequence (DNA): TGTGCCAGTGCTCGGGACGCCAACTATGGCTACACCTTC.

This rearrangement joins TRBV13 to TRBJ2-6; 7 bases align to TRBD1. The CDR3 has 19 amino acids. CDR1 is PRHDT and CDR2 is FYEKMQ in the germline V gene (reference sequence). V dropped 2 bases and J dropped 0; count of bases not matched to a gene: 10. The CDR3 here is CASSLRPGQSPSGANVLTF. The DNA of the CDR3 is TGTGCCAGCAGCTTAAGGCCGGGACAGTCACCCTCTGGGGCCAACGTCCTGACTTTC.

V gene TRBV6-2 or TRBV6-3 combines with J gene TRBJ2-7, with TRBD2 matching 7 bases. The CDR3 is 13 amino acids. Trimming took 10 bases from V and 0 from J; bases not matched to a gene: 6. The germline CDR1 and CDR2 sequences are MNHEY and SVGEGT. CDR3 residues: CAICRDYSYEQYF. CDR3 DNA sequence: TGTGCCATTTGCCGGGACTACTCCTACGAGCAGTACTTC.

The V gene is TRBV4-3, the J gene TRBJ2-5; a weak D match, TRBD2 (5 bases). The end of the DNA is better explained by TRBJ2-7, so the J call may be wrong. The germline V gene has CDR1 LGHNA and CDR2 YSLEER. CDR3 length equals 16 residues. The CDR3 nucleotides are TGCGCCAGCAGCCATGCCGAGGGAGACGGGTGCTACGAGCAGTACGTC. Amino acid sequence: CASSHAEGDGCYEQYV.

The chain has TRBV7-2 and TRBJ1-2; 7 bases are shared with TRBD1. Per the germline V gene, CDR1 is SGHTA and CDR2 is FQGNSA. The CDR3 runs to 15 residues. V was clipped by 0 bases and J by 5 bases; unmatched bases: 6. Here the CDR3 reads CASSLAAGGQYGYTF. The CDR3 nucleotides read TGTGCCAGCAGCTTAGCGGCAGGGGGACAGTATGGCTACACCTTC.

This clonotype was observed a handful of times. J is TRBJ2-5 and V is TRBV6-5; no clear D gene. The length of the CDR3 is 11 residues. Trimming shortened V by 9 bases and J by 8 bases, and 13 bases separated the two germline ends. The germline gives CDR1 MNHEY, CDR2 SVGAGI. The CDR3 reads CARPFLDTQYF. In nucleotides, the CDR3 is TGTGCCAGACCTTTTCTCGACACCCAGTACTTC.

As for this clonotype: A junction boundary mismatches the germline segment, possibly from a read error. This chain joins TRBV28 and TRBJ2-5; 8 nucleotides line up with TRBD2. Germline loops: CDR1 MDHEN, CDR2 SYDVKM. The CDR3 spans 19 residues. The CDR3 spells CASSPWASGGPGIQETQCF. Here the CDR3 DNA reads TGTGCCAGCAGCCCTTGGGCCAGCGGGGGCCCCGGAATCCAAGAGACCCAGTGCTTC. Using reference TRBV28 and TRBJ2-5 for the parts outside the CDR3, the full variable domain is DVKVTQSSRYLVKRTGEKVFLECVQDMDHENMFWYRQDPGLGLRLIYFSYDVKMKEKGDIPEGYSVSREKKERFSLILESASTNQTSMYLCASSPWASGGPGIQETQCFGPGTRLLVL.

This sequence joins TRBV28 and TRBJ1-5; D is undetermined. Germline CDR1 and CDR2: MDHEN and SYDVKM. V dropped 5 bases and J dropped 0 bases, with 11 bases sitting between them. The CDR3 extends over 15 amino acids. This CDR3 is CASSPPGDSNQPQHF. Written as DNA, the CDR3 is TGTGCCAGCAGTCCCCCTGGGGATAGCAATCAGCCCCAGCATTTT.